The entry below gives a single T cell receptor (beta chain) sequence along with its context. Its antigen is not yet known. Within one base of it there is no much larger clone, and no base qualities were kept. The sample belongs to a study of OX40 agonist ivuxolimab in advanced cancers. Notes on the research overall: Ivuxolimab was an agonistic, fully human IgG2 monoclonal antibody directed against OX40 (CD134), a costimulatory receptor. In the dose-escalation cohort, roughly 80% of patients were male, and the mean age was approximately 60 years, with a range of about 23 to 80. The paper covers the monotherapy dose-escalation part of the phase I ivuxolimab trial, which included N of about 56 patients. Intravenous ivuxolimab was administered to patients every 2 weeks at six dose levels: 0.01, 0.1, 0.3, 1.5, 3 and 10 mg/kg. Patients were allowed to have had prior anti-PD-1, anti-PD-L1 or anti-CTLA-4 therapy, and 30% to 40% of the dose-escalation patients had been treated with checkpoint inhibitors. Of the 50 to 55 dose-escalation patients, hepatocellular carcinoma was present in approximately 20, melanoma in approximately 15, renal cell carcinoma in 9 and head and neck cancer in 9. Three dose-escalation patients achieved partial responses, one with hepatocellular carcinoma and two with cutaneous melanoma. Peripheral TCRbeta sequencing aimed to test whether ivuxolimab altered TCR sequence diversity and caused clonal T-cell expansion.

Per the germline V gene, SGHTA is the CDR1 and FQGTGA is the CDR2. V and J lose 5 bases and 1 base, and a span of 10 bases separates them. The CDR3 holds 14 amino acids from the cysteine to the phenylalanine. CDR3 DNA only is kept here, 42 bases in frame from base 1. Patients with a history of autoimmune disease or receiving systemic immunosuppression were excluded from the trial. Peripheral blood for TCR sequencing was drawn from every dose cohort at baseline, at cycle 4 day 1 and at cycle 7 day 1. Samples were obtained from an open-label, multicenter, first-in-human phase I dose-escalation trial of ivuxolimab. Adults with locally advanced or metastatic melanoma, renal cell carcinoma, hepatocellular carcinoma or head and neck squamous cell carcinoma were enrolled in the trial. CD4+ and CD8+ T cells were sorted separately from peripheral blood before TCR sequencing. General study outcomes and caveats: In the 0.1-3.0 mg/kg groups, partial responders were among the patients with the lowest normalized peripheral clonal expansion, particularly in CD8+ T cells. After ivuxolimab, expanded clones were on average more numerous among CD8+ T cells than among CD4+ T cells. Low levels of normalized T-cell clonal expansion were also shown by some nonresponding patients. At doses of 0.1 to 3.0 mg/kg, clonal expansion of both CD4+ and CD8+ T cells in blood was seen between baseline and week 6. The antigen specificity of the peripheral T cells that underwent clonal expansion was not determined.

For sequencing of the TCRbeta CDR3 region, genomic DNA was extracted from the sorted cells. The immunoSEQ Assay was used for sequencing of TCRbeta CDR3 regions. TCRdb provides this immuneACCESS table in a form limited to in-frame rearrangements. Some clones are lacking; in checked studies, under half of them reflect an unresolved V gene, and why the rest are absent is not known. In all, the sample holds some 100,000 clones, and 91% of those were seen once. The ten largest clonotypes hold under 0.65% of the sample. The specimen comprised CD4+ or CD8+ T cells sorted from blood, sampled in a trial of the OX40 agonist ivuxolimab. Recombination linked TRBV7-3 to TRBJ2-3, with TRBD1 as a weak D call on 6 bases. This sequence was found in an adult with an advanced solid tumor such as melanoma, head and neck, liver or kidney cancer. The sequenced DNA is TGTGCCAGCAGCCCGAGACAGGGCACAGATACGCAGTATTTT. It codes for CASSPRQGTDTQYF.